Following are 28 T cell receptor beta chains from one sample sequenced in a study of blood T cell repertoires in COVID-19. Produced via immunoSEQ multiplex PCR; TCRdb's table is partial and in-frame only. The table records around 300,000 clones, 75% to 90% of them present only once. The sequenced sample was PBMCs or T cells enriched from blood (not recorded which). All receptors come from a man aged 30 to 39 who had recovered from COVID-19.

V is TRBV29-1 and J is TRBJ2-5, with 7 bases lining up with TRBD2. CDR1 and CDR2 (germline): SQVTM, ANQGSEA. J gave up 5 bases and V 7 bases, and 7 bases lay outside the gene matches. The CDR3 sequence is 12 residues long. The DNA of the CDR3 is TGCAGCGGGGGAGGGGTACAGGAGACCCAGTACTTC. Translation: CSGGGVQETQYF.

The rearrangement joins TRBV7-9 to TRBJ2-7, with D possibly being TRBD1 (6 bases). The germline CDR1 and CDR2 sequences are SEHNR and FQNEAQ (reference sequence). The germline V and J ends were trimmed by 3 bases and 0 bases, with 12 bases remaining between them. The CDR3 covers 15 residues. CDR3 nucleotides: TGTGCCAGCAGCTTTTTTCGGGACAACTCCTACGAGCAGTACTTC. Protein: CASSFFRDNSYEQYF.

The chain has TRBV19 and TRBJ2-1, with D perhaps matching TRBD2 (6 bases). Per germline, CDR1 LNHDA and CDR2 SQIVND (reference sequence). Trimming shortened V by 0 bases and J by 2 bases, and 8 bases separated the two germline ends. The CDR3 is 15 residues long. Here the CDR3 reads CASSIDRGTYNEQFF. CDR3 bases: TGTGCCAGTAGTATAGATCGGGGGACCTACAATGAGCAGTTCTTC.

The V call is TRBV7-2, the J call TRBJ2-7; 9 bases map to TRBD2. V trimming: 3 bases; J trimming: 6 bases; junction bases outside the gene matches: 0. This CDR3 has 12 residues. Germline assignment: CDR1 SGHTA and CDR2 FQGNSA. CDR3 in DNA: TGTGCCAGCAGCTTTAGCGGGGGCGAGCAGTACTTC. This translates into CASSFSGGEQYF.

This sequence joins TRBV28 and TRBJ2-5; D remains ambiguous. Germline V gene sequence: CDR1 MDHEN, CDR2 SYDVKM. This CDR3 spans 13 amino acids. V was trimmed by 7 bases and J by 2 bases, leaving 11 bases between them. The CDR3 reads CASTPFGQETQYF. The CDR3 DNA reads as TGTGCCAGCACCCCGTTCGGGCAAGAGACCCAGTACTTC.

This sequence joins TRBV7-8 and TRBJ2-5, with D maybe TRBD2 (5 bases). This CDR3 region has 17 residues. V was cut by 3 bases and J by 2 bases, with 19 bases left in between. Germline loops: CDR1 SGHVS, CDR2 FQNEAQ. CDR3 protein: CASSFSRPRGSQETQYF. DNA of the CDR3: TGTGCCAGCAGCTTCTCGCGCCCCCGCGGGTCTCAAGAGACCCAGTACTTC.

The J gene is TRBJ2-7, the V gene TRBV5-6; D may be TRBD2 (7 bases). Deletions cut 0 bases from V and 3 bases from J, with 16 bases between. The germline V gene has CDR1 SGHDT and CDR2 YYEEEE. CDR3 length equals 16 residues. The CDR3 bases are TGTGCCAGCAGCTTGGGCGTTGCGGGGGCGGGCTACGAGCAGTACTTC. It is translated as CASSLGVAGAGYEQYF.

The chain has TRBV25-1 and TRBJ2-5; 8 nucleotides match TRBD1. The V segment lost 2 bases and the J segment 5 bases; nucleotides outside the gene matches: 7. Germline V lookup: CDR1 MGHDK, CDR2 SYGVNS. This CDR3 has 15 residues. CDR3 sequence: CASSERQGAMETQYF. CDR3 sequence (DNA): TGTGCCAGCAGTGAAAGGCAGGGGGCGATGGAGACCCAGTACTTC.

V usage is TRBV6-5 and J usage is TRBJ1-6, with a possible D match to TRBD1 (5 bases). This CDR3 has 14 amino acids. Germline loops: CDR1 MNHEY, CDR2 SVGAGI. Trimming cost V 5 bases and J 5 bases, with 10 bases left between them. In nucleotides, the CDR3 is TGTGCCAGCAGTCCGAAGGGGAATAATTCACCCCTCCACTTT. It is translated as CASSPKGNNSPLHF.

This clone was seen a single time. This chain connects TRBV28 to TRBJ1-2, with 8 bases fitting TRBD1. V trimming: 2 bases; J trimming: 3 bases; junction bases outside the gene matches: 8. The germline V gene encodes CDR1 MDHEN and CDR2 SYDVKM. The CDR3 length is 16 residues. DNA of the CDR3: TGTGCCAGCAGTTTAATACGACAGGGGAACGACTATGGCTACACCTTC. Amino acid sequence: CASSLIRQGNDYGYTF.

Notes on this clone: At the DNA level, this CDR3 is encoded by other sequences in the same sample as well. The V call is TRBV27, the J call TRBJ1-5, with a possible D match to TRBD1 (5 bases). The CDR3 extends over 14 amino acids. CDR1 MNHEY and CDR2 SMNVEV come from the germline V gene (reference sequence). Trimming shortened V by 3 bases and J by 2 bases, and 8 bases separated the two germline ends. This chain's CDR3 is CASSFTGGNQPQHF. The CDR3, as DNA: TGTGCCAGCAGTTTTACAGGAGGCAATCAGCCCCAGCATTTT.

The V gene is TRBV29-1, the J gene TRBJ2-1; 7 bases map to TRBD2. Germline V CDR1 and CDR2: SQVTM, ANQGSEA. V shed 3 bases and J 8 bases; nucleotides not matched to a gene: 16. This CDR3 has 16 residues. This CDR3 reads CSVEGGVIEQWDEQFF. The CDR3 coding sequence is TGCAGCGTTGAGGGGGGGGTCATAGAGCAATGGGATGAGCAGTTCTTC.

The rearrangement joins TRBV7-9 to TRBJ2-7; TRBD1 might be the D (6 bases). This CDR3 region has 14 residues. From germline, CDR1 is SEHNR and CDR2 FQNEAQ (reference sequence). The V end was cut by 1 base, the J end by 6 bases, with 13 bases between. CDR3 sequence: CASSLVSGAGEQYF. The CDR3 region has the DNA TGTGCCAGCAGCTTAGTTTCAGGGGCAGGCGAGCAGTACTTC. The entire variable domain, with the rest obtained from reference TRBV7-9 and TRBJ2-7, is as follows: DTGVSQNPRHKITKRGQNVTFRCDPISEHNRLYWYRQTLGQGPEFLTYFQNEAQLEKSRLLSDRFSAERPKGSFSTLEIQRTEQGDSAMYLCASSLVSGAGEQYFGPGTRLTVT.

V gene TRBV28 combines with J gene TRBJ1-5; TRBD1 is a possible D gene (5 bases). From germline, CDR1 is MDHEN and CDR2 SYDVKM. There are 12 residues in the CDR3. Trimming removed 7 bases at V and 5 bases at J, with 9 bases between. The CDR3: CASNWGYQPQHF. The DNA of the CDR3 is TGTGCCAGCAACTGGGGCTATCAGCCCCAGCATTTT.

The rearrangement uses TRBV11-2 and TRBJ2-5, with 8 bases lining up with TRBD2. This CDR3 has 16 residues. Per the germline V gene, CDR1 is SGHAT and CDR2 is FQNNGV. V shed 5 bases and J 5 bases; nucleotides not matched to a gene: 13. The chain's CDR3 is CASSPLARGAGETQYF. For the CDR3, the DNA is TGTGCCAGCAGCCCCCTGGCGCGGGGGGCGGGGGAGACCCAGTACTTC.

The chain uses TRBV15 and TRBJ1-4, with 7 bases identical to TRBD1. V lost 3 bases, J lost 4 bases, and 5 bases stayed unmatched. The CDR3 length is 15 residues. The germline gives CDR1 LNHNV, CDR2 YYDKDF (reference sequence). The CDR3 loop is CATSSLAGGNEKLFF. Here the CDR3 DNA reads TGTGCCACCAGCAGTCTTGCAGGGGGTAATGAAAAACTGTTTTTT. Combining the CDR3 with reference TRBV15 and TRBJ1-4 gives the whole variable domain DAMVIQNPRYQVTQFGKPVTLSCSQTLNHNVMYWYQQKSSQAPKLLFHYYDKDFNNEADTPDNFQSRRPNTSFCFLDIRSPGLGDTAMYLCATSSLAGGNEKLFFGSGTQLSVL.

CDR3 bases: TGTGCCAGCAGCTTAACAGGGGCCTACGAGCAGTACTTC. Its protein product is CASSLTGAYEQYF. The chain combines TRBV11-1 with TRBJ2-7, with 7 bases lining up with TRBD1. CDR1 and CDR2 from the germline V gene are SGHAT and FQDESV (reference sequence). This CDR3 spans 13 amino acids. After removal of 2 bases from V and 2 bases from J, the junction contained 0 bases not matched to a gene.

The chain couples TRBV5-1 to TRBJ2-3; 12 positions match TRBD2. With 4 bases clipped from V and 5 bases from J, the junction kept 5 bases outside the gene matches. Per germline, CDR1 SGHRS and CDR2 YFSETQ. The CDR3 covers 15 residues. The CDR3 nucleotides are TGCGCCAGCAGCCCAGGACTAGCGGGGAGAGATACGCAGTATTTT. This gives the protein CASSPGLAGRDTQYF.

V gene TRBV7-2 combines with J gene TRBJ1-2; 7 nucleotides match TRBD1. The CDR3 contains 15 residues. V shed 0 bases, J shed 6 bases, and the junction held 7 bases outside the gene matches. CDR1 and CDR2 from the germline V gene are SGHTA and FQGNSA. The DNA of the CDR3 is TGTGCCAGCAGCTTAGCCACAGGGGCCTTTAATGGCTACACCTTC. Translated: CASSLATGAFNGYTF.

The genes are TRBV27 and TRBJ1-5; D gene uncertain. V lost 1 base, J lost 1 base, and 17 bases lay in between. This CDR3 has 18 residues. Germline V CDR1 and CDR2: MNHEY, SMNVEV (reference sequence). The CDR3 here is CASSLFAAASRSNQPQHF. CDR3 DNA: TGTGCCAGCAGTTTATTCGCGGCCGCCTCGAGAAGCAATCAGCCCCAGCATTTT.

In DNA, the CDR3 is TGTGCCAGCAGCTACCTCGCGGGGGGGAGCACCGGGGAGCTGTTTTTT. This sequence encodes CASSYLAGGSTGELFF. V and J are TRBV13 and TRBJ2-2; 9 bases are shared with TRBD2. CDR1 is PRHDT, CDR2 FYEKMQ, per germline (reference sequence). Trimming at V came to 4 bases and at J to 4 bases, leaving 7 bases not matched to a gene. The CDR3 is 16 amino acids. The full variable domain, in which reference TRBV13 and TRBJ2-2 provide the parts outside the CDR3, is AAGVIQSPRHLIKEKRETATLKCYPIPRHDTVYWYQQGPGQDPQFLISFYEKMQSDKGSIPDRFSAQQFSDYHSELNMSSLELGDSALYFCASSYLAGGSTGELFFGEGSRLTVL.

V usage is TRBV27 and J usage is TRBJ1-4; 11 bases agree with TRBD1. The CDR3 totals 17 residues. J gave up 7 bases and V 3 bases, and 10 bases lay outside the gene matches. Germline V CDR1 and CDR2: MNHEY, SMNVEV (reference sequence). CDR3 in amino acids: CASSFGRWTGGREKLFF. Here the CDR3 DNA reads TGTGCCAGCAGTTTTGGACGATGGACAGGGGGCCGTGAAAAACTGTTTTTT.

The CDR3 DNA sequence: TGTGCCAGCAGTTTAGCGGGGGGGCCGGCCTACGAGCAGTACTTC. Translating gives CASSLAGGPAYEQYF. The V call is TRBV28, the J call TRBJ2-7, with TRBD2 matching over 9 bases. CDR3 length equals 15 residues. The V gene's germline CDR1 is MDHEN and CDR2 SYDVKM. The V segment lost 2 bases and the J segment 2 bases; nucleotides outside the gene matches: 4.

V gene TRBV10-2 combines with J gene TRBJ1-5; D gene uncertain. The V gene lost 6 bases and the J gene lost 9 bases, with 12 bases spanning the gap. CDR3 length: 12 residues. Germline CDR1 WSHSY, CDR2 SAAADI. The CDR3 region has the DNA TGCGCCAGCAGGCCTGATGCGGGGCCCCAGCATTTT. Amino acids: CASRPDAGPQHF.

A note on this clone: Other DNA variants within this sample encode the same CDR3. The chain employs TRBV4-1 and TRBJ1-1; D not certain. The CDR3 spans 14 residues. Germline V gene data show CDR1 as MGHRA and CDR2 as YSYEKL. Deletions cut 0 bases from V and 2 bases from J, with 7 bases between. Here the CDR3 DNA reads TGCGCCAGCAGCCAAGATCCCGTAAACACTGAAGCTTTCTTT. The encoded protein is CASSQDPVNTEAFF.

The genes are TRBV5-4 and TRBJ1-1, with TRBD1 matching over 7 bases. The CDR3 totals 14 residues. With V trimmed by 4 bases and J by 1 base, 4 bases remained unmatched. Germline loops: CDR1 SGHNT, CDR2 YYREEE (reference sequence). The DNA of the CDR3 is TGTGCCAGCAGCCAGGGACAGACGAACACTGAAGCTTTCTTT. This gives the protein CASSQGQTNTEAFF.

J is TRBJ2-1 and V is TRBV7-3; 11 bases are a match to TRBD2. The junction had 4 bases not matched to a gene; V was cut back by 2 bases and J by 4 bases. CDR1 is SGHTA, CDR2 FQGTGA, per germline. The CDR3 is 16 amino acids. DNA for the CDR3: TGTGCCAGCAGCTTAGTGGCTAGCGGGGGGTACAATGAGCAGTTCTTC. It yields the protein CASSLVASGGYNEQFF.

The gene calls are TRBV7-9 and TRBJ2-3; 9 nucleotides match TRBD2. CDR1 is SEHNR, CDR2 FQNEAQ, per germline (reference sequence). The CDR3 has 17 amino acids. Trimming removed 4 bases from V and 0 bases from J; junction bases left unmatched: 8. Here the CDR3 reads CASSSRQTSGSTDTQYF. The DNA for the CDR3 is TGTGCCAGCAGCTCACGACAGACTAGCGGCAGCACAGATACGCAGTATTTT.